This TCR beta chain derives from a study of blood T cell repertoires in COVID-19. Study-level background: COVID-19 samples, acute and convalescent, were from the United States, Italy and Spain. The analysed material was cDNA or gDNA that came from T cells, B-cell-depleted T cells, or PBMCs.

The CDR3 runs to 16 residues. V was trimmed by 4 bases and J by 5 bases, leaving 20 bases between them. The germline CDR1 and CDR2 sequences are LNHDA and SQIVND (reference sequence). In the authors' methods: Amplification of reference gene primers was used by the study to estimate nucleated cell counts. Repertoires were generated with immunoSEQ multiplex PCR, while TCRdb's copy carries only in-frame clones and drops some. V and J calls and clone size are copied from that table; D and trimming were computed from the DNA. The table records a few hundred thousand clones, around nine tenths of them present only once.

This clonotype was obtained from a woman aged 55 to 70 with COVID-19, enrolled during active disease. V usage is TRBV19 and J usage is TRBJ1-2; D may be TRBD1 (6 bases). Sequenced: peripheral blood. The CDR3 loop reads CASSTSTGGVPYGYTF. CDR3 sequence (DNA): TGTGCCAGTAGTACGTCGACAGGTGGGGTCCCTTATGGCTACACCTTC.